The 7 T cell receptor beta chains listed next were all sequenced from one sample in a study of T cell responses to AZD1222 COVID-19 vaccine. The assay was immunoSEQ multiplex PCR, and TCRdb's table has in-frame clones only and misses some. The sample lists 150,000 or so clones, 70% to 90% seen once, with 5.5% to 8% in the top ten. Sequencing was performed on peripheral blood, taken after recovery from COVID-19. These receptors all stem from an adult who had recovered from COVID-19.

The chain is built from TRBV12-3 or TRBV12-4 and TRBJ2-3, with D possibly being TRBD1 (6 bases). Trimming took off 5 bases at V and 5 bases at J, with 11 bases between the two ends. This CDR3 contains 13 residues. The chain's CDR3 is CASSEQGQDTQYF. CDR3 bases: TGTGCCAGCAGTGAACAGGGACAAGATACGCAGTATTTT.

V is TRBV7-2 and J is TRBJ1-4; 7 bases match TRBD1. Germline lookup yields CDR1 SGHTA and CDR2 FQGNSA. The CDR3 runs 15 residues. Unmatched junction bases numbered 9, after V lost 3 bases and J lost 8 bases. This CDR3 reads CASSFQSGDSEKLFF. The CDR3 region has the DNA TGTGCCAGCAGCTTCCAGTCGGGGGACAGCGAAAAACTGTTTTTT.

The chain joins TRBV3-1 (or the pseudogene TRBV3-2) to TRBJ1-6; D might be TRBD1 (5 bases). This CDR3 spans 16 amino acids. Per the germline V gene, CDR1 is LGHDT and CDR2 is YNNKEL (reference sequence). V gave up 4 bases and J gave up 0 bases, with 10 bases separating them. CDR3 in DNA: TGTGCCAGCAGCCCGAAAGGGACCTCCTATAATTCACCCCTCCACTTT. Translation gives CASSPKGTSYNSPLHF.

The chain uses TRBV6-5 and TRBJ1-2, with D possibly being TRBD1 (5 bases). Germline CDR1 MNHEY, CDR2 SVGAGI. V lost 1 base, J lost 9 bases, and 15 bases lay in between. The CDR3 totals 14 residues. CDR3 residues: CASSYLGPAERYTF. The CDR3 DNA follows: TGTGCCAGCAGTTACTTGGGACCCGCCGAACGCTACACCTTC.

The chain has TRBV25-1 and TRBJ1-1; D gene unclear. Trimming stripped 3 bases from V and 3 bases from J, with 8 bases between. The germline V gene has CDR1 MGHDK and CDR2 SYGVNS. CDR3 length: 13 residues. This CDR3 reads CASSELGYTEAFF. CDR3 in DNA: TGTGCCAGCAGTGAGTTGGGGTACACTGAAGCTTTCTTT.

The rearrangement joins TRBV2 to TRBJ1-1; a possible D gene is TRBD1 (5 bases). This CDR3 is 15 amino acids long. Trimming took off 1 base at V and 5 bases at J, with 14 bases between the two ends. CDR1 is SNHLY and CDR2 is FYNNEI in the germline V gene. The CDR3 region is CASSEGGVPGTEAFF. The DNA of the CDR3 is TGTGCCAGCAGTGAAGGAGGGGTCCCGGGGACTGAAGCTTTCTTT.

This chain uses TRBV28 with TRBJ2-1, with TRBD2 matching 9 bases. Germline CDR1 is MDHEN and CDR2 is SYDVKM. The CDR3 consists of 19 residues. Germline trimming cut 2 bases from V and 5 bases from J; bases unmatched to any gene: 16. CDR3 in DNA: TGTGCCAGCAGTTTAATCCTCGCTAGCGGGGACTGGGTCCACAATGAGCAGTTCTTC. Protein: CASSLILASGDWVHNEQFF. The variable domain in full, with the rest retrieved from reference TRBV28 and TRBJ2-1, is DVKVTQSSRYLVKRTGEKVFLECVQDMDHENMFWYRQDPGLGLRLIYFSYDVKMKEKGDIPEGYSVSREKKERFSLILESASTNQTSMYLCASSLILASGDWVHNEQFFGPGTRLTVL.